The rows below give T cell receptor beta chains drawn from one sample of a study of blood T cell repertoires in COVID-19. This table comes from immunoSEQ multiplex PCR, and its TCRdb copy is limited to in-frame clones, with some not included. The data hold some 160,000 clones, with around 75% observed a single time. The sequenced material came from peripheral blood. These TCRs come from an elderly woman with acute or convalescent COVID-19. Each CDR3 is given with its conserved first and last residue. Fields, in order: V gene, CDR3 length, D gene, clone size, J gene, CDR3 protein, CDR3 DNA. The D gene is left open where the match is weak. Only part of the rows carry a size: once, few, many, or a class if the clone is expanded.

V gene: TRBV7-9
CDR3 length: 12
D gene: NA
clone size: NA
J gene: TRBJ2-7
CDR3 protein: CASSLGSYEQYF
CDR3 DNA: TGTGCCAGCAGCTTAGGCAGCTACGAGCAGTACTTC

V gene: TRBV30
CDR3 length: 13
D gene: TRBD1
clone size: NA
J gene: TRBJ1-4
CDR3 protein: CAWSDTGEEKLFF
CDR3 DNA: TGTGCCTGGAGTGACACAGGGGAGGAAAAACTGTTTTTT

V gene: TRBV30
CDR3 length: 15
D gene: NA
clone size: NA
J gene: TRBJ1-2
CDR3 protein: CAWSVRGYRGYGYTF
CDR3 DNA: TGTGCCTGGAGTGTACGAGGGTATCGTGGCTATGGCTACACCTTC

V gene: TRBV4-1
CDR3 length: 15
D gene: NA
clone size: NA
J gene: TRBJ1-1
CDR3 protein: CASSRGQPPSNEAFF
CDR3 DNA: TGCGCCAGCAGCCGAGGACAGCCCCCGAGTAATGAAGCTTTCTTT

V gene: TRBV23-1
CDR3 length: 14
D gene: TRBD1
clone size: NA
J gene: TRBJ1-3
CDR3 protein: CASSRGTDGNTIYF
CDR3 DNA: TGCGCCAGCAGTCGAGGGACAGATGGAAACACCATATATTTT

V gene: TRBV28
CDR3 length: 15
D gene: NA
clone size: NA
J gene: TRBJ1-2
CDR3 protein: CASSSPPGADYGYTF
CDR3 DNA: TGTGCCAGCAGTTCCCCGCCAGGGGCCGATTATGGCTACACCTTC

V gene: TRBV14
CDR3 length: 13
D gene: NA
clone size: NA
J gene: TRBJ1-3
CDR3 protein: CASRHRVGNTIYF
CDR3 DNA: TGTGCCAGCAGGCACAGGGTTGGAAACACCATATATTTT

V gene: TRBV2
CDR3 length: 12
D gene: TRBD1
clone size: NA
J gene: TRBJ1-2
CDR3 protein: CASRRGQFNCTF
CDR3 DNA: TGTGCCAGCAGAAGGGGGCAGTTTAATTGCACCTTC

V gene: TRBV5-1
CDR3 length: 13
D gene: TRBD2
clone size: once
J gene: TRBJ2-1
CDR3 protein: CASSREGLNEQFF
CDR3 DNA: TGCGCCAGCAGCCGGGAGGGCCTCAATGAGCAGTTCTTC

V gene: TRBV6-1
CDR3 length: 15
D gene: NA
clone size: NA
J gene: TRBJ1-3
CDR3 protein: CASSDPGKAGNTIYF
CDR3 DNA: TGTGCCAGCAGTGACCCGGGGAAAGCTGGAAACACCATATATTTT

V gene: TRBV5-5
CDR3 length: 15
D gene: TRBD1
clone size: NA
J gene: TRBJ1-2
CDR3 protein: CASSLGTGDFYGYTF
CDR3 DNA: TGTGCCAGCAGCTTAGGGACAGGGGACTTCTATGGCTACACCTTC

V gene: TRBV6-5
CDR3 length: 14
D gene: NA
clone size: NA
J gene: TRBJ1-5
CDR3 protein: CASSQGYSNQPQHF
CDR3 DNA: TGTGCCAGCTCACAGGGTTATAGCAATCAGCCCCAGCATTTT

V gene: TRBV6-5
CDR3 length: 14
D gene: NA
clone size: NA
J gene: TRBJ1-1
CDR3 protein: CASSYSTANTEAFF
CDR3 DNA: TGTGCCAGCAGTTATTCGACAGCGAACACTGAAGCTTTCTTT

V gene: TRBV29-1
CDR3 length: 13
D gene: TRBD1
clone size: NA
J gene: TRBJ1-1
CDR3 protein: CSVRTGVNTEAFF
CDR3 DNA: TGCAGCGTTAGGACAGGCGTTAACACTGAAGCTTTCTTT

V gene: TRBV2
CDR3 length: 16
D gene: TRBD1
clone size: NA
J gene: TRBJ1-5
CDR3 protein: CASSEAGTDSNQPQHF
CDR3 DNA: TGTGCCAGCAGTGAAGCTGGGACAGATAGCAATCAGCCCCAGCATTTT

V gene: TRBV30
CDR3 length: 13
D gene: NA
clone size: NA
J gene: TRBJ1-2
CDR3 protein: CAWSVDSPYGYTF
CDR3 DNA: TGTGCCTGGAGTGTTGACAGTCCCTATGGCTACACCTTC

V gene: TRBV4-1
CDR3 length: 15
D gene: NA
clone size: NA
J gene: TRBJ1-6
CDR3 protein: CASSQVWTENSPLHF
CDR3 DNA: TGCGCCAGCAGCCAAGTTTGGACAGAGAATTCACCCCTCCACTTT

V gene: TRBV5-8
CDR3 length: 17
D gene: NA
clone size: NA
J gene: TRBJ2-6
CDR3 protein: CASSATGTNSGANVLTF
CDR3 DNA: TGTGCCAGCAGCGCCACCGGGACAAACTCTGGGGCCAACGTCCTGACTTTC

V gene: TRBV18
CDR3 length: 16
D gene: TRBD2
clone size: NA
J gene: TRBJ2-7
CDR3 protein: CASSPLGAGDRYEQYF
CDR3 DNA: TGTGCCAGCTCACCACTCGGAGCGGGAGATCGCTACGAGCAGTACTTC

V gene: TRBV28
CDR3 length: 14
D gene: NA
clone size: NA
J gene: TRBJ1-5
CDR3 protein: CASSPGGSNQPQHF
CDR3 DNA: TGTGCCAGCAGTCCGGGTGGGAGCAATCAGCCCCAGCATTTT

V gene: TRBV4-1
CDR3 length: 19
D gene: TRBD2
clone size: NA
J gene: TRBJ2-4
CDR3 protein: CASSTRTSGSREAKNIQYF
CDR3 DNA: TGCGCCAGCAGCACTCGGACTAGCGGGAGCAGAGAAGCCAAAAACATTCAGTACTTC

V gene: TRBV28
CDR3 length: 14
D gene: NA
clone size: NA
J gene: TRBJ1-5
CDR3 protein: CASSSSNSNQPQHF
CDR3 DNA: TGTGCCAGCAGTTCCAGTAATAGCAATCAGCCCCAGCATTTT

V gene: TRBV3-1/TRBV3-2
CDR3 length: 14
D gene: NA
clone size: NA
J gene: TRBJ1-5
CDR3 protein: CASSQDARVQPQHF
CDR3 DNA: TGTGCCAGCAGCCAAGATGCCCGGGTTCAGCCCCAGCATTTT

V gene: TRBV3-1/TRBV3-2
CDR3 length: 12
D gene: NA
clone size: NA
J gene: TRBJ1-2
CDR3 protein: CASKDPAGGYTF
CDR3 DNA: TGTGCCAGCAAGGACCCGGCGGGCGGCTACACCTTC

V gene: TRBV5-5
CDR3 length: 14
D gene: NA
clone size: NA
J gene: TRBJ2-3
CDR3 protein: CASSLWEEGDTQYF
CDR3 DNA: TGTGCCAGCAGCTTGTGGGAAGAGGGAGATACGCAGTATTTT

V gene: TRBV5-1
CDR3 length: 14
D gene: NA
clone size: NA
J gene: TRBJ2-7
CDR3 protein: CASSLGGDSYEQYF
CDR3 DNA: TGCGCCAGCAGCTTGGGAGGCGACAGCTACGAGCAGTACTTC

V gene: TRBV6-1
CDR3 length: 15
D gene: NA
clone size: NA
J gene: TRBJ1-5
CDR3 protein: CASSESGNSNQPQHF
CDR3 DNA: TGTGCCAGCAGTGAATCGGGAAATAGCAATCAGCCCCAGCATTTT

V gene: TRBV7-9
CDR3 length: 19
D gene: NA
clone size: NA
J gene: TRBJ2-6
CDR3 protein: CASSLAGRGLIPGANVLTF
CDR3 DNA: TGTGCCAGCAGCTTAGCGGGGCGAGGATTAATCCCTGGGGCCAACGTCCTGACTTTC

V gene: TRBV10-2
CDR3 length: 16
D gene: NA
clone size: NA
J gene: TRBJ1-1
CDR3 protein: CASTTQGSPLSTEAFF
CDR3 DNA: TGCGCCAGCACCACACAGGGCTCCCCTTTGAGTACTGAAGCTTTCTTT

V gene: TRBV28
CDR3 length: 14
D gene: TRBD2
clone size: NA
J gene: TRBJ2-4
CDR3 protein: CANLREGTKNIQYF
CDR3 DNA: TGTGCCAACCTGAGGGAGGGGACCAAAAACATTCAGTACTTC

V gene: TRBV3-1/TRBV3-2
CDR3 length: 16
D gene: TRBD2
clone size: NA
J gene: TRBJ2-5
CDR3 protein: CASSLGSAGGQETQYF
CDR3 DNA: TGTGCCAGCAGCCTTGGGTCGGCGGGGGGGCAAGAGACCCAGTACTTC

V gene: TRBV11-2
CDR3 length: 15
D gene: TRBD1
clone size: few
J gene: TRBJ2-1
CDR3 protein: CASSLLTGYYNEQFF
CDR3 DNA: TGTGCCAGCAGCTTACTGACAGGGTACTACAATGAGCAGTTCTTC

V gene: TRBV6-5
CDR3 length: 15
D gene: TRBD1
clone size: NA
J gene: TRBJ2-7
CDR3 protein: CASRPPGQSSYEQYF
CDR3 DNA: TGTGCCAGCAGACCCCCGGGACAGAGCTCCTACGAGCAGTACTTC

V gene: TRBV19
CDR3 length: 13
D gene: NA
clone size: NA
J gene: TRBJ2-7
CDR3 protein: CASSSQGFGEQYF
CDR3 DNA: TGTGCCAGTAGTAGCCAGGGTTTTGGCGAGCAGTACTTC

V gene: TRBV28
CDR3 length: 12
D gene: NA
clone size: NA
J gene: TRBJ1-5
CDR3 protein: CASTGSHQPQHF
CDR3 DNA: TGTGCCAGCACGGGATCGCATCAGCCCCAGCATTTT

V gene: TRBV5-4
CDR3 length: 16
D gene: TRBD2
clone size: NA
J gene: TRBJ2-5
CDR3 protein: CASSPGLAGFSETQYF
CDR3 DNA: TGTGCCAGCAGCCCGGGACTAGCGGGGTTCTCGGAGACCCAGTACTTC

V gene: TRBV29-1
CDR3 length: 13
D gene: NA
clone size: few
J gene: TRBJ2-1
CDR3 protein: CSVRDRWWNEQFF
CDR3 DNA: TGCAGCGTTAGAGACAGGTGGTGGAATGAGCAGTTCTTC

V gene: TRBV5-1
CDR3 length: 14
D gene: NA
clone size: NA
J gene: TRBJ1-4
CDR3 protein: CASSLQATNEKLFF
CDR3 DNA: TGCGCCAGCAGCTTGCAGGCAACTAATGAAAAACTGTTTTTT

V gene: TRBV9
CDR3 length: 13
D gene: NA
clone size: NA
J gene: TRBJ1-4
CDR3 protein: CASSPGVNEKLFF
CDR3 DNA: TGTGCCAGCAGTCCAGGGGTTAATGAAAAACTGTTTTTT

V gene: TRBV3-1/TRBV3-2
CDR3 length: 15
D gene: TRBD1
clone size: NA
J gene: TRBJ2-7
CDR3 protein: CASSQSTGDSYEQYF
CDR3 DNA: TGTGCCAGCAGCCAATCGACAGGGGACTCCTACGAGCAGTACTTC

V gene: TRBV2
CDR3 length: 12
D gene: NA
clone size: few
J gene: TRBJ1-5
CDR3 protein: CASKGSNQPQHF
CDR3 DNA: TGTGCCAGCAAGGGGAGCAATCAGCCCCAGCATTTT

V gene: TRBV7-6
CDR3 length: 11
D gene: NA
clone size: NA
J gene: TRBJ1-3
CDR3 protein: CASSPGDTIYF
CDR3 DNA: TGTGCCAGCAGCCCAGGGGACACCATATATTTT

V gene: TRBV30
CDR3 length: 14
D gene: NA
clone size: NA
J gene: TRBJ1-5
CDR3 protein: CAPQGIRNNQPQHF
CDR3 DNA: TGTGCCCCACAGGGTATAAGGAACAATCAGCCCCAGCATTTT

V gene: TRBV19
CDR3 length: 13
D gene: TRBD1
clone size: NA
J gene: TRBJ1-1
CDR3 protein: CASSLRQGAEAFF
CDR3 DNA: TGTGCCAGTAGTCTACGACAGGGAGCTGAAGCTTTCTTT

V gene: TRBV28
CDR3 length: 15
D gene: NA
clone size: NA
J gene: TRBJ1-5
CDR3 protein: CASSSGSGGVQPQHF
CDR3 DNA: TGTGCCAGCAGTTCTGGCTCGGGGGGCGTTCAGCCCCAGCATTTT

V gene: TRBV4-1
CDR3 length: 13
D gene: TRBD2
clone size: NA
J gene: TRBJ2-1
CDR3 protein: CASSQDFSGSGFF
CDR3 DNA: TGCGCCAGCAGCCAAGATTTTAGCGGGTCCGGGTTCTTC

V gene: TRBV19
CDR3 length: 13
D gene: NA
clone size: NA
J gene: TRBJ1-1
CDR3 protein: CASSPWRDTEAFF
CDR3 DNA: TGTGCCAGTAGTCCTTGGAGGGACACTGAAGCTTTCTTT

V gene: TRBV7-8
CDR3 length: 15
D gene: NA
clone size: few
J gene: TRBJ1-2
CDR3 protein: CASSLYGRSNYGYTF
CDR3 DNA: TGTGCCAGCAGCTTATATGGGAGGTCTAACTATGGCTACACCTTC

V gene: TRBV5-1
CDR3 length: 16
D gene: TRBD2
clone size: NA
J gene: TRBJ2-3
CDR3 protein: CASSLGVAGPTDTQYF
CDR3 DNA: TGCGCCAGCAGCTTGGGGGTAGCGGGCCCCACAGATACGCAGTATTTT

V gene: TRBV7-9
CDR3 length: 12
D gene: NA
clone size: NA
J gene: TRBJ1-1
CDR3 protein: CASSRLTAEAFF
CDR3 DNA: TGTGCCAGCAGCCGATTGACAGCTGAAGCTTTCTTT

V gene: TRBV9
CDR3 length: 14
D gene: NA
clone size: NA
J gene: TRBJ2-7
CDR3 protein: CASSVGGLSYEQYF
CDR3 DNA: TGTGCCAGCAGCGTAGGGGGACTCAGTTACGAGCAGTACTTC

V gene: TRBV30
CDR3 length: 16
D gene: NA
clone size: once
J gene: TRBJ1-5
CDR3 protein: CAWSVRGGRLNQPQHF
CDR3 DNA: TGTGCCTGGAGTGTGAGGGGGGGCAGGCTAAATCAGCCCCAGCATTTT

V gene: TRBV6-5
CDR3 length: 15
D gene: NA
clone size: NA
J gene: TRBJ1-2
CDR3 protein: CASSYSIGGHYGYTF
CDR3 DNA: TGTGCCAGCAGTTACTCGATAGGGGGACATTACGGCTACACCTTC